The text below deals with one T cell receptor beta chain. The sample belongs to a study of blood T cell repertoires in COVID-19. Background on the study: Acute-phase and convalescent COVID-19 samples originated in the United States, Italy and Spain. PBMCs, B-cell-depleted T cells, or T cells provided the cDNA or gDNA that made up the material.

The CDR3 loop spans 14 amino acids. Germline CDR1 reads SGDLS; CDR2 reads YYNGEE. Trimming cost V 3 bases and J 2 bases; bases outside gene matches: 4. The authors' processing: Cell counts per sample came from amplifying reference gene primers. Generated by immunoSEQ multiplex PCR, the TCRdb table keeps only in-frame clones and is missing some. V, J and clone size were drawn from that table, and D and trimming were deduced from the DNA. Counted here are around 62,000 clones, around 82% occurring once; the ten biggest clones make up 7.5% to 9%. The origin of this receptor is a man aged 50 to 59 with active COVID-19. This chain joins TRBV9 and TRBJ1-2; 7 nucleotides line up with TRBD1. The sample consisted of peripheral blood. The CDR3 coding sequence is TGTGCCAGCAGCGCTGGGACAGCAAACTATGGCTACACCTTC. Its translation is CASSAGTANYGYTF.